This T cell receptor (beta chain) was identified during a study of blood T cell repertoires in COVID-19. Study details: Sites across the United States, Italy and Spain contributed samples from acute and convalescent COVID-19. In each case, the material was cDNA or gDNA derived from T cells, B-cell-depleted T cells, or PBMCs.

With 3 bases removed from V and 5 bases from J, the gap between germline ends came to 14 bases. Looked up from germline, CDR1 is SGDLS and CDR2 is YYNGEE. This CDR3 spans 14 amino acids. In the study's own analysis: Estimates of nucleated cell counts were drawn from the amplification of reference gene primers. Produced via immunoSEQ multiplex PCR; TCRdb's table is partial and in-frame only. V and J calls plus clone size are reproduced from that table; the DNA served to infer D and trimming. The data show about 170,000 clones, roughly 82% seen once. The rearrangement joins TRBV9 to TRBJ1-1; TRBD1 might be the D (6 bases). This TCR derives from a woman between 65 and 79 years old with acute or convalescent COVID-19. Sequencing input: peripheral blood. The CDR3: CASSAHDRGTEAFF. In DNA, the CDR3 is TGTGCCAGCAGCGCCCACGATAGGGGGACTGAAGCTTTCTTT.